The 15 T cell receptor beta chains below were found in one sample sequenced in a study of T cell responses to AZD1222 COVID-19 vaccine. Measured with immunoSEQ multiplex PCR; TCRdb has only the in-frame clones, and not every one. The sample comprises 84,000 or so clones, approximately 89% of which are singletons, and 16% rests with the top ten. Source: peripheral blood, taken on day 0 of AZD1222 vaccination. The receptor source for this set is an adult in good health.

The CDR3 sequence: CATSPRVWDLGSPLHF. CDR3 nucleotides: TGTGCCACCAGCCCACGAGTTTGGGATTTAGGTTCACCCCTCCACTTT. This chain uses TRBV15 with TRBJ1-6, with D unresolved. The CDR3 consists of 16 residues. Germline V gene sequence: CDR1 LNHNV, CDR2 YYDKDF (reference sequence). V gave up 5 bases and J gave up 9 bases, with 20 bases separating them.

This chain joins TRBV10-3 and TRBJ2-1, with a tentative D call TRBD1 (6 bases). The CDR3 has 13 amino acids. Germline V gives CDR1 ENHRY, CDR2 SYGVKD. V lost 2 bases and J lost 9, with 11 bases in between. This chain's CDR3 is CAISEAGVGEQFF. The CDR3 nucleotides are TGTGCCATCAGTGAGGCAGGGGTTGGTGAGCAGTTCTTC.

The chain recombines TRBV27 with TRBJ2-1; the D gene is possibly TRBD2 (5 bases). This CDR3 spans 15 amino acids. Trimming pared 6 bases from V and 8 bases from J, leaving 20 bases between. Germline V gene sequence: CDR1 MNHEY, CDR2 SMNVEV (reference sequence). CDR3 nucleotide sequence: TGTGCCAGCAGCCGATTCCGGGAACAATTGGATGAGCAGTTCTTC. It encodes CASSRFREQLDEQFF.

The J gene is TRBJ2-7, the V gene TRBV5-1; D is unresolved. This CDR3 is built from 13 residues. Germline V gene lookup returns CDR1 SGHRS and CDR2 YFSETQ. Trimming took 1 base from V and 6 from J, leaving 11 bases between them. CDR3 in amino acids: CASSLSLFGEQYF. In DNA form, the CDR3 reads TGCGCCAGCAGCTTGTCCCTTTTCGGCGAGCAGTACTTC.

This clone was seen a single time. V gene TRBV7-6 combines with J gene TRBJ1-4; 11 bases are a match to TRBD1. CDR1 is SGHVS and CDR2 is FNYEAQ in the germline V gene. The length of the CDR3 is 14 residues. Trimming removed 5 bases from V and 12 bases from J; junction bases left unmatched: 8. CDR3 sequence: CASSTGTGGVELFF. The CDR3 DNA reads TGTGCCAGCAGCACCGGGACAGGGGGAGTAGAACTGTTTTTT.

The genes are TRBV4-1 and TRBJ2-6; TRBD1 agrees at 8 bases. The V gene's germline CDR1 is MGHRA and CDR2 YSYEKL. This CDR3 spans 18 amino acids. V trimming: 1 base; J trimming: 2 bases; junction bases outside the gene matches: 7. DNA for the CDR3: TGCGCCAGCAGCCAAGGAGGCAGGGGGCGGACTGGGGCCAACGTCCTGACTTTC. Its protein product is CASSQGGRGRTGANVLTF.

The chain combines TRBV6-7 with TRBJ2-7; TRBD2 agrees at 9 bases. TRBV6-7 qualifies as an ORF whose function is uncertain. After removal of 0 bases from V and 3 bases from J, the junction contained 12 bases not matched to a gene. The length of the CDR3 is 18 residues. CDR3 sequence reads: CASSYSFHRTSAGYEQYF. The CDR3 DNA sequence: TGTGCCAGCAGTTACTCGTTTCATCGGACTAGCGCTGGCTACGAGCAGTACTTC.

This chain uses TRBV5-5 with TRBJ2-5; D possibly matches TRBD1 or TRBD2 (6 bases each). This CDR3 spans 16 amino acids. In germline, CDR1 is SGHKS, CDR2 YYEKEE (reference sequence). V lost 0 bases and J 4 bases, leaving 16 bases between the germline ends. The CDR3, as DNA: TGTGCCAGCAGCTTGGTCGGTAGCGGAGGGGGAGAGACCCAGTACTTC. Protein: CASSLVGSGGGETQYF.

This clone was counted only a few times. V and J are TRBV7-6 and TRBJ2-1; 13 nucleotides align to TRBD2. V gave up 5 bases and J gave up 15 bases; unmatched junction bases: 16. This CDR3 is built from 16 residues. In germline, CDR1 is SGHVS, CDR2 FNYEAQ. The CDR3 reads CASSPASGLAGEEWFF. The CDR3, as DNA: TGTGCCAGCAGCCCCGCCTCCGGACTAGCGGGAGAGGAGTGGTTCTTC.

J is TRBJ1-1 and V is TRBV30, with no clear D. V lost 6 bases and J lost 4, with 12 bases in between. CDR1 is GTSNPN, CDR2 SVGIG, per germline (reference sequence). This CDR3 has 12 residues. CDR3 loop: CACNSRSTEAFF. The CDR3, as DNA: TGTGCCTGTAACAGCCGGTCCACTGAAGCTTTCTTT.

The gene calls are TRBV12-3 or TRBV12-4 and TRBJ1-1; D remains ambiguous. This CDR3 region has 11 residues. Trimming cost V 5 bases and J 8 bases, with 9 bases left between them. CDR3 sequence: CASSLFTEAFF. CDR3 coding DNA: TGTGCCAGCAGTCTTTTCACGGAAGCTTTCTTT.

V usage is TRBV28 and J usage is TRBJ1-5, with TRBD1 identical over 7 bases. Trimming took 3 bases from V and 5 from J; bases not matched to a gene: 1. The length of the CDR3 is 13 residues. Germline assignment: CDR1 MDHEN and CDR2 SYDVKM. CDR3 in amino acids: CASSFDRDQPQHF. The CDR3 DNA is TGTGCCAGCAGTTTCGACAGGGATCAGCCCCAGCATTTT.

V is TRBV19 and J is TRBJ1-3; D is uncertain. Deletions cut 3 bases from V and 9 bases from J, with 6 bases between. The germline V gene has CDR1 LNHDA and CDR2 SQIVND (reference sequence). The CDR3 has 11 amino acids. This CDR3 reads CASSIGGTIYF. The CDR3 DNA reads as TGTGCCAGTAGTATCGGCGGCACCATATATTTT.

This chain uses TRBV27 with TRBJ2-1; D call uncertain. The CDR3 is made up of 14 amino acids. The germline CDR1 and CDR2 sequences are MNHEY and SMNVEV (reference sequence). Trimming removed 2 bases from V and 2 bases from J, with 7 bases in between. The CDR3 sequence: CASSLRAPYNEQFF. The CDR3 region has the DNA TGTGCCAGCAGTTTAAGGGCCCCCTACAATGAGCAGTTCTTC.

The chain joins TRBV28 to TRBJ2-2; 7 bases are a match to TRBD1. From germline, CDR1 is MDHEN and CDR2 SYDVKM. The CDR3 extends over 16 amino acids. V lost 5 bases, J lost 2 bases, and 8 bases stayed unmatched. CDR3 nucleotides: TGTGCCAGCAGTCTAGCCGGGACAGTCAACACCGGGGAGCTGTTTTTT. The encoded protein is CASSLAGTVNTGELFF.